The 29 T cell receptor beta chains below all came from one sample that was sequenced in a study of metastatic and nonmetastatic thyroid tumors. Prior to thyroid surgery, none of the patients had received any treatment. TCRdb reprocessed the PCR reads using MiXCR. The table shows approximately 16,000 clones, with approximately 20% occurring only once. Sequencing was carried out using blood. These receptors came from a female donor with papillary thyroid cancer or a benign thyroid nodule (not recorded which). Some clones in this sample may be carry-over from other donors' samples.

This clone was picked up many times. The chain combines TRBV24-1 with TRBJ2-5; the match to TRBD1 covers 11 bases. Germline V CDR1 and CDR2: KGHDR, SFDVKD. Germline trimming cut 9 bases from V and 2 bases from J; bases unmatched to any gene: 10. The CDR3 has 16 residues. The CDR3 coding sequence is TGTGCCACCGGGGGACCGGGACAGGGGGGTCAAGAGACCCAGTACTTC. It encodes CATGGPGQGGQETQYF.

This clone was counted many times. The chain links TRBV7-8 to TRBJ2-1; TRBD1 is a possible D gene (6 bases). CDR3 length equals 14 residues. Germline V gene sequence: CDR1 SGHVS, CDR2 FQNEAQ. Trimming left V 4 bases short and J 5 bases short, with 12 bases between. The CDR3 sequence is CASSSSRQDNEQFF. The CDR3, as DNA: TGTGCCAGCAGCTCCAGCCGACAGGACAATGAGCAGTTCTTC.

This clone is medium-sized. The DNA for the CDR3 is TGTGCCAGTAGACTTTCGGGAGATACGCAGTATTTT. It yields the protein CASRLSGDTQYF. This chain links TRBV19 with TRBJ2-3; D unresolved. Germline loops: CDR1 LNHDA, CDR2 SQIVND (reference sequence). The CDR3 covers 12 residues. V dropped 6 bases and J dropped 5 bases, with 9 bases sitting between them.

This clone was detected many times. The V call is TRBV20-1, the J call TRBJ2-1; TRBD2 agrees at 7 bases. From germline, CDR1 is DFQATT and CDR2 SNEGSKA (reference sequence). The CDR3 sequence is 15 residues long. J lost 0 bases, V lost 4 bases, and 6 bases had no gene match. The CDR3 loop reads CSANSGTASYNEQFF. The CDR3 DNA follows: TGCAGTGCTAACAGCGGGACCGCCTCCTACAATGAGCAGTTCTTC.

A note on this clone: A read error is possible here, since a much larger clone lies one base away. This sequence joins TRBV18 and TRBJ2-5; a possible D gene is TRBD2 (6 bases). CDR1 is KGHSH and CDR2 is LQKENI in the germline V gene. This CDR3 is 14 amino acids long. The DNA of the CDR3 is TGTGCCTGCTCACCTAGCGCCAGCCAAGAGACCCAGTACTTC. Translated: CACSPSASQETQYF.

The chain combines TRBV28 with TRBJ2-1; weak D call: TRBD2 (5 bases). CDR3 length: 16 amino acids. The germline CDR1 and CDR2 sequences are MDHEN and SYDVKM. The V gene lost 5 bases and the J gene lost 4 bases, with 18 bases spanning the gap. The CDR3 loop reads CASSGLTTVLYNEQFF. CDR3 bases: TGTGCCAGCAGTGGACTTACTACAGTTCTTTACAATGAGCAGTTCTTC.

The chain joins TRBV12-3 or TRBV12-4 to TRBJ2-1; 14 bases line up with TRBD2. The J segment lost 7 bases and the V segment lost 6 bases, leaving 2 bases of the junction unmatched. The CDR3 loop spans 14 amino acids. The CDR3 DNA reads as TGTGCCAGCAGGACTAGCGGGAGGGGAAATGAGCAGTTCTTC. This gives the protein CASRTSGRGNEQFF.

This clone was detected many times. The CDR3 region has the DNA TGTGCCAGCACCTGGACAGGGGCCTCACCCCTCCACTTT. Translated, it gives CASTWTGASPLHF. V is TRBV7-2 and J is TRBJ1-6; 9 bases map to TRBD1. The CDR3 totals 13 residues. Germline V lookup: CDR1 SGHTA, CDR2 FQGNSA. After removal of 7 bases from V and 10 bases from J, the junction contained 5 bases not matched to a gene. Variable domain in full (rest from reference TRBV7-2 and TRBJ1-6): GAGVSQSPSNKVTEKGKDVELRCDPISGHTALYWYRQSLGQGLEFLIYFQGNSAPDKSGLPSDRFSAERTGGSVSTLTIQRTQQEDSAVYLCASTWTGASPLHFGNGTRLTVT.

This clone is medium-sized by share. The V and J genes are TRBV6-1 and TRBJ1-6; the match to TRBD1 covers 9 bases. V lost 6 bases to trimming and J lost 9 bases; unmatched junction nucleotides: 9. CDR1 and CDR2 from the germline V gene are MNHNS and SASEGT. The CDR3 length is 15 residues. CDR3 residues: CASSRSGTGSSPLHF. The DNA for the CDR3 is TGTGCCAGCAGCCGATCCGGGACAGGGAGTTCACCCCTCCACTTT.

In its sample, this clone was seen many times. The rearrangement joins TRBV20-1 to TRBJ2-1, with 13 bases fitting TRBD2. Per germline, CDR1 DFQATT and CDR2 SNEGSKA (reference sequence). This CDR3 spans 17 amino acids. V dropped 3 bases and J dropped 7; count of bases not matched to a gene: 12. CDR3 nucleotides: TGCAGTGCTAGGATCCGCGGACTAGCGGGAGTGGTTAATGAGCAGTTCTTC. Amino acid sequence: CSARIRGLAGVVNEQFF.

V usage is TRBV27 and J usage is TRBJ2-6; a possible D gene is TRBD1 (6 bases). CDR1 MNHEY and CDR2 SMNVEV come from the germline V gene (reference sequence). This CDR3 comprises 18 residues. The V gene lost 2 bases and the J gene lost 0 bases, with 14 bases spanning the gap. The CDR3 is CASSLRPGAVSGANVLTF. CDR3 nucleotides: TGTGCCAGCAGTTTAAGGCCAGGGGCAGTCTCTGGGGCCAACGTCCTGACTTTC.

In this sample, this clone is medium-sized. In DNA, the CDR3 is TGCAGTGCTAGAGATATGGGGGACACTACGCGCGAGCAGTACTTC. Protein: CSARDMGDTTREQYF. The J gene is TRBJ2-7, the V gene TRBV20-1; weak D call: TRBD1 (6 bases). Trimming shortened V by 0 bases and J by 6 bases, and 18 bases separated the two germline ends. Germline values: CDR1 DFQATT, CDR2 SNEGSKA (reference sequence). CDR3 length: 15 residues.

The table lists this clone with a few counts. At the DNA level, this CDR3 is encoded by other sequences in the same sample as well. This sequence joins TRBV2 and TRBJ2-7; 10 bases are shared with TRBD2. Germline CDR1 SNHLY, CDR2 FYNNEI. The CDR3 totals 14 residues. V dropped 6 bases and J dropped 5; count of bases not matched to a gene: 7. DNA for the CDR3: TGTGCCAGCAGAACCGGGACTAGCGATCACGAGCAGTACTTC. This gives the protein CASRTGTSDHEQYF.

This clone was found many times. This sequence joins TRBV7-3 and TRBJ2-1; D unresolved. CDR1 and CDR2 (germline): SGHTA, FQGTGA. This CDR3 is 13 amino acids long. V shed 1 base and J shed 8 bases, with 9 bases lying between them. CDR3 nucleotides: TGTGCCAGCAGCTTAAACGCGTTTGATGAGCAGTTCTTC. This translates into CASSLNAFDEQFF.

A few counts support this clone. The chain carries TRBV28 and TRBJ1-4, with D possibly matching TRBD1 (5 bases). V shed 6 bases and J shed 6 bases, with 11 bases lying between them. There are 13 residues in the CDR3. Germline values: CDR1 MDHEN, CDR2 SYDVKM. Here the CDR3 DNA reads TGTGCCAGCAGCACCCAGACAGATGAAAAACTGTTTTTT. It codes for CASSTQTDEKLFF.

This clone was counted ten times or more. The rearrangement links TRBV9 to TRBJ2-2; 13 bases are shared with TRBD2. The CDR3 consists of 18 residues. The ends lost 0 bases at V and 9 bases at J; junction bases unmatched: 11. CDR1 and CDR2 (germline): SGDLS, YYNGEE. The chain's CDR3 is CASSVGVGLAGVAWELFF. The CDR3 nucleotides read TGTGCCAGCAGCGTAGGCGTCGGACTAGCGGGAGTTGCATGGGAGCTGTTTTTT.

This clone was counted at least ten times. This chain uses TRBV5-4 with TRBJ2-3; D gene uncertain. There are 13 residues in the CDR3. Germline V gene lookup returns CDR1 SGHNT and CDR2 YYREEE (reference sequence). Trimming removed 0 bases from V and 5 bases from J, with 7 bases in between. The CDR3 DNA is TGTGCCAGCAGCTTGGACATAAGAGATACGCAGTATTTT. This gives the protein CASSLDIRDTQYF.

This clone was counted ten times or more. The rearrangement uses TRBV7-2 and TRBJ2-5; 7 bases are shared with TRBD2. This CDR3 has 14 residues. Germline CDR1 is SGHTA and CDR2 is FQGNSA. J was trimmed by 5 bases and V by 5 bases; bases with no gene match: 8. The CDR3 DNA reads TGTGCCAGCAGCCAACCGGCGGGGGAGGAGACCCAGTACTTC. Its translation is CASSQPAGEETQYF.

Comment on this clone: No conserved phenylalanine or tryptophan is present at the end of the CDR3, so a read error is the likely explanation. The CDR3 loop reads CVSSSQGDDSPLHS. CDR3 in DNA: TGTGTCAGCAGCTCACAGGGGGACGATTCACCCCTCCACTCT. V is TRBV7-3 and J is TRBJ1-6; 8 positions agree with TRBD1. The CDR3 runs 14 residues. CDR1 SGHTA and CDR2 FQGTGA come from the germline V gene.

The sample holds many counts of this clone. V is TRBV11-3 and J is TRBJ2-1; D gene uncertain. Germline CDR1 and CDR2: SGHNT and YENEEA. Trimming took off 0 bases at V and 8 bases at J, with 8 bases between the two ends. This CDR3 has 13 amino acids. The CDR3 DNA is TGTGCCAGCAGCTTAGAACTACGCTATGAGCAGTTCTTC. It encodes CASSLELRYEQFF.

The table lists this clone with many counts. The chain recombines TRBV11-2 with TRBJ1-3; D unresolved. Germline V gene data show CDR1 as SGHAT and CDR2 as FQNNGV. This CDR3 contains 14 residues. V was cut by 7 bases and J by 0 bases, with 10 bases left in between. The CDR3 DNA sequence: TGTGCCAGCACCCCGGGATACTCTGGAAACACCATATATTTT. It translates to CASTPGYSGNTIYF.

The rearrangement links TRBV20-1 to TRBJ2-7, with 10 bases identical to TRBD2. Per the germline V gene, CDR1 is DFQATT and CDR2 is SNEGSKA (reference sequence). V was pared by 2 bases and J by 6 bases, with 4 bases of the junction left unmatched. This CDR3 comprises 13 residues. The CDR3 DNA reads TGCAGTGCTAGACAACTAGCGGGAAGCGAGCAGTACTTC. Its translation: CSARQLAGSEQYF.

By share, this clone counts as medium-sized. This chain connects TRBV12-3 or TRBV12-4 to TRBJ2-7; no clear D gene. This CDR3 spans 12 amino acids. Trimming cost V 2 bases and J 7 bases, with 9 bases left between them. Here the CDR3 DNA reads TGTGCCAGCAGTTTATTGGGATATGAGCAGTACTTC. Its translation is CASSLLGYEQYF.

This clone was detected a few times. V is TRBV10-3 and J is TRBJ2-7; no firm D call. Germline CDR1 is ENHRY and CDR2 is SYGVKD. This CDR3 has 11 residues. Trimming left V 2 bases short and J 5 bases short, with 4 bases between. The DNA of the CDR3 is TGTGCCATCAGTGAGGGAAACGAGCAGTACTTC. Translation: CAISEGNEQYF.

Written as DNA, the CDR3 is TGTGCCAGCAGTTTGGAGCCGAGCACAGATACGCAGTATTTT. This codes for CASSLEPSTDTQYF. The J gene is TRBJ2-3, the V gene TRBV28, with D uncertain. Germline CDR1 and CDR2: MDHEN and SYDVKM. The CDR3 covers 14 residues. The V and J ends lost 3 bases and 0 bases respectively, with 7 bases between them. Complete variable domain (other parts from reference TRBV28 and TRBJ2-3): DVKVTQSSRYLVKRTGEKVFLECVQDMDHENMFWYRQDPGLGLRLIYFSYDVKMKEKGDIPEGYSVSREKKERFSLILESASTNQTSMYLCASSLEPSTDTQYFGPGTRLTVL.

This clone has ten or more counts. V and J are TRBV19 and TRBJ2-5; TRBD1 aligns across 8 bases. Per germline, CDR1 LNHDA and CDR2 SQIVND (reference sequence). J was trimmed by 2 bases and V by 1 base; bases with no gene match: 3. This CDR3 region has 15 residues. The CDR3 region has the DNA TGTGCCAGTAGTATAGTGACAGGGGATCAAGAGACCCAGTACTTC. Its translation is CASSIVTGDQETQYF. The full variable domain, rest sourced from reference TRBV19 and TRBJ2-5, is DGGITQSPKYLFRKEGQNVTLSCEQNLNHDAMYWYRQDPGQGLRLIYYSQIVNDFQKGDIAEGYSVSREKKESFPLTVTSAQKNPTAFYLCASSIVTGDQETQYFGPGTRLLVL.

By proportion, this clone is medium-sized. CDR3 sequence reads: CASTLTGGLQPQHF. The CDR3 DNA is TGTGCCAGCACTCTCACAGGGGGCTTACAGCCCCAGCATTTT. The V call is TRBV6-1, the J call TRBJ1-5; 9 positions match TRBD1. Per germline, CDR1 MNHNS and CDR2 SASEGT. V was clipped by 7 bases and J by 7 bases; unmatched bases: 8. There are 14 residues in the CDR3.

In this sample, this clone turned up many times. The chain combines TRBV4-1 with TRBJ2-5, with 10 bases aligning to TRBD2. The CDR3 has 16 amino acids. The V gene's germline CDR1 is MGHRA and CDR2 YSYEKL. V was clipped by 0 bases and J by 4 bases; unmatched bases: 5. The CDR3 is CASSQEYERGGETQYF. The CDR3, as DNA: TGCGCCAGCAGCCAAGAATACGAGCGGGGGGGAGAGACCCAGTACTTC.

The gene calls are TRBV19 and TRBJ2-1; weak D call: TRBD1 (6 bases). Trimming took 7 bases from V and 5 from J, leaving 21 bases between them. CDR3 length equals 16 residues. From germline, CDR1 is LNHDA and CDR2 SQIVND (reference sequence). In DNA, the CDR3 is TGTGCCAGTATTGATTTTTGGGTCACAGGGAACAATGAGCAGTTCTTC. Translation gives CASIDFWVTGNNEQFF.